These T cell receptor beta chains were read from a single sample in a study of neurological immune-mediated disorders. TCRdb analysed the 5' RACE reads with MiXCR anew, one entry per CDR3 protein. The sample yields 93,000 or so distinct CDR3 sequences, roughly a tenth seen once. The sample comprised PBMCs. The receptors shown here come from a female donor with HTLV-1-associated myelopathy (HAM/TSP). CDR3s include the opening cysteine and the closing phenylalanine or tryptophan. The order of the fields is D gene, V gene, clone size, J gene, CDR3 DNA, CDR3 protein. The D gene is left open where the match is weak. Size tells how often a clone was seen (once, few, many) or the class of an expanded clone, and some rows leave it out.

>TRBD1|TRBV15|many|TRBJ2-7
TGTGCTACCAGCAGAGTGGGGACAGGGGCCTACGAGCAGTACTTC
CATSRVGTGAYEQYF
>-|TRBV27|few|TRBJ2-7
TGTGCCAGCAGTGCAACAGGGATTCACGAGCAGTACTTC
CASSATGIHEQYF
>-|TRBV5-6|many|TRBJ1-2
TGTGCCAGCAGCACTTCGACAAGGAACTATGGCTACACCTTC
CASSTSTRNYGYTF
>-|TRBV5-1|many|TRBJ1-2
TGCGCCAGCAGTTACGAATGGACAGCGGGTTATGGCTACACCTTC
CASSYEWTAGYGYTF
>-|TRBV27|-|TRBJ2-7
TGTGCCAGCAGTTGGGGGTCACACTACGAGCAGTACTTC
CASSWGSHYEQYF
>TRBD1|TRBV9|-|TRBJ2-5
TGTGCCAGCAGCCTAGGGACAGGGGGGGAGACCCAGTACTTC
CASSLGTGGETQYF
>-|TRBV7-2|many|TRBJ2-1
TGTGCCAGCAGCTTAGCCCGGACAGCCTACAATGAGCAGTTCTTC
CASSLARTAYNEQFF
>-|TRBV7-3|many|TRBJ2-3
TGTGCCAGCAGCTTCGGGGTATCTAGCACAGATACGCAGTATTTT
CASSFGVSSTDTQYF
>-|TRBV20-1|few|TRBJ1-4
TGCAGTGCTACGGCAGGGAGAGGGTCAACTAATGAAAAACTGTTTTTT
CSATAGRGSTNEKLFF
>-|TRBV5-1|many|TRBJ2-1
TGCGCCAGCAGCTTGGGGCACACCTACAATGAGCAGTTCTTC
CASSLGHTYNEQFF
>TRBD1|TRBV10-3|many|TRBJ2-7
TGTGCCATCAGGGGACAGGGGGCCTACGAGCAGTACTTC
CAIRGQGAYEQYF
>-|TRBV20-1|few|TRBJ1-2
TGCAGTCTTCTGGGCAGGGACGGCTACACCTTC
CSLLGRDGYTF
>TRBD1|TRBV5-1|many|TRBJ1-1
TGCGCCAGCCGAGGGGGCCTGAACACTGAAGCTTTCTTT
CASRGGLNTEAFF
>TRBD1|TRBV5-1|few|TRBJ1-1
TGCGCCAGCAGCTTGGTAGGCGGACAGGGCACTGAAGCTTTCTTT
CASSLVGGQGTEAFF
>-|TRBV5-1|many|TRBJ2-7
TGCGCCAGCAGCTTCAGGGAGACCTACGAGCAGTACTTC
CASSFRETYEQYF
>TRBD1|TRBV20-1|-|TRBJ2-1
TGCAGTGCTAGAGACATAACCGGGTCGGGGCAGGGGGCCAATGAGCAGTTCTTC
CSARDITGSGQGANEQFF
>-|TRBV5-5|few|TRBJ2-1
TGTGCCAGCAGCCCTGGGCCTGGGTACAATGAGCAGTTCTTC
CASSPGPGYNEQFF
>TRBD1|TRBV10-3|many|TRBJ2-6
TGTGCCATCGGAGGGACAGGGTCTGGGGCCAACGTCCTGACTTTC
CAIGGTGSGANVLTF
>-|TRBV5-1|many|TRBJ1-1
TGCGCCAGCAGCTCTTTGCAGGACCAGGAAGCTTTCTTT
CASSSLQDQEAFF
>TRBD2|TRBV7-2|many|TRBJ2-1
TGTGCCAGCAGCCAACCCGGACTAGCGGGGTACAATGAGCAGTTCTTC
CASSQPGLAGYNEQFF
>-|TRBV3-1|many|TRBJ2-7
TGTGCCAGCAGCCAAGAGACAGGAACCTACGAGCAGTACTTC
CASSQETGTYEQYF
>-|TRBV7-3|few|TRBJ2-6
TGTGCCAGCAGCCCAGGAACGAGCTCTGGGGCCAACGTCCTGACTTTC
CASSPGTSSGANVLTF
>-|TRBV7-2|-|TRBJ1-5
TGTGCCAGCAGCTTGGGGCAGACTACCAATCAGCCCCAGCATTTT
CASSLGQTTNQPQHF
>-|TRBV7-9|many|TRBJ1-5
TGTGCCAGCAGCTTGGGGGCGGGGCAGACCAATCAGCCCCAGCATTTT
CASSLGAGQTNQPQHF
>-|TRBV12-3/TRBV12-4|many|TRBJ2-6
TGTGCCAGCAGTTTAACAATCTCTGGGGCCAACGTCCTGACTTTC
CASSLTISGANVLTF
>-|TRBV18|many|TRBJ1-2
TGTGCCAGCTCACCAGATAGGCGAACCGGTGGCTACACCTTC
CASSPDRRTGGYTF
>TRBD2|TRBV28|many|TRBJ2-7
TGTGCCAGCAGTAAAATTAGCGGGGGATCCTACGAGCAGTACTTC
CASSKISGGSYEQYF
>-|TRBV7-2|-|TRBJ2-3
TGTGCCAGCAGCTCAAAAGATACGCAGTATTTT
CASSSKDTQYF
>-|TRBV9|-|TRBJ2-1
TGTGCCAGCAGCGTCATGGGGGCCCCCCTCAATGAGCAGTTCTTC
CASSVMGAPLNEQFF
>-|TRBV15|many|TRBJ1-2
TGTGCCACCAGCAGAGATCTGGTCTATGGCTACACCTTC
CATSRDLVYGYTF
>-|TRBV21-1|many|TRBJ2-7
TGTGCCAGCAGCCCAGAACCCCCCCCCAGACAGGGGACCAGCTCCTACGAGCAGTACTTC
CASSPEPPPRQGTSSYEQYF
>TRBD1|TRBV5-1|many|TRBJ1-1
TGCGCCAGCAGCCTCGGGACAGTGAACACTGAAGCTTTCTTT
CASSLGTVNTEAFF
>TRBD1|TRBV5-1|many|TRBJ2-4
TGCGCCAGCAGCGAGGGACAGCAAGCCAAAAACATTCAGTACTTC
CASSEGQQAKNIQYF
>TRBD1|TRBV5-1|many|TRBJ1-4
TGCGCCAGCAGACGGACAGGGGATGGTGAAAAACTGTTTTTT
CASRRTGDGEKLFF
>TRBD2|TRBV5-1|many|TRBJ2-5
TGCGCCAGCAGAAGGCTAGCGGGGGCGCTCCAAGAGACCCAGTACTTC
CASRRLAGALQETQYF
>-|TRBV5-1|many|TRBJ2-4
TGCGCCAGCAGCCCCACGGCCCAAAACATTCAGTACTTC
CASSPTAQNIQYF
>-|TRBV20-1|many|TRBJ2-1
TGCAGTGCTAGAGATAATGAGCAGTTCTTC
CSARDNEQFF
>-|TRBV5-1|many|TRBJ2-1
TGCGCCAGCAGCCCCTCCTCGGTCTTTGGCTCCTACAATGAGCAGTTCTTC
CASSPSSVFGSYNEQFF
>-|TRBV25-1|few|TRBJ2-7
TGTGCCAGCAGTGAGGGAATCTACGAGCAGTACTTC
CASSEGIYEQYF
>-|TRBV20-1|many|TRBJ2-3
TGCAGTGCTAGAGTCTGGGGTATAGGGGGAGATACGCAGTATTTT
CSARVWGIGGDTQYF
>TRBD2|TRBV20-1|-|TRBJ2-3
TGCAGTGCTAGGACTAGCGGGGGTTTCACAGATACGCAGTATTTT
CSARTSGGFTDTQYF